This TCR beta chain was recorded in a study of beta chain features in type 1 diabetes. Points from the study as a whole: HLA influence on TCRB rearrangement stayed unresolved here. A greater similarity of naive, central memory and Treg TCRB repertoires was seen among patients than among healthy donors. A pattern of fewer insertions and more deletions at VDJ junctions was seen in type 1 diabetes patients. All four CD4+ subsets from Type 1 diabetes patients carried moderately but significantly shorter TCRB CDR3s.

Investigators reverse transcribed all isolated RNA, so they sequenced expressed TCRB transcripts. Here immunoSEQ multiplex PCR was the method, and the copy in TCRdb shows in-frame clones only, minus some. The data contain some 640,000 clones, about 14% of them singletons. In the case of this clone: The antigen remains undetermined.

CDR1 and CDR2 (germline): LNHNV, YYDKDF (reference sequence). V shed 6 bases and J 5 bases; nucleotides not matched to a gene: 11. The CDR3 runs 16 residues. The specimen was naive CD4+ T cells from blood. This sequence was found in a man aged 18 to 30 with type 1 diabetes. V is TRBV15 and J is TRBJ2-3; 10 bases line up with TRBD2. This CDR3 is CATRDPSGGAIDTQYF. CDR3 DNA sequence: TGTGCCACCAGGGACCCGAGCGGGGGGGCGATAGATACGCAGTATTTT.